This T cell receptor (beta chain) was identified in a study of T cell repertoires in cytomegalovirus infection. The wider study: CMV epitopes in the study were HLA-C-restricted (recently identified) and HLA-B-restricted (well studied). The public TCR beta signatures pointed to both CMV infection and matching HLA type.

General study findings and limits: HLA-C-restricted CMV clonotypes gave the most frequent clonotype in two of eight donors.

Germline CDR1 MNHEY, CDR2 SVGAGI. There are 15 residues in the CDR3. V dropped 0 bases and J dropped 5 bases, with 13 bases sitting between them. With regard to this clonotype: Its antigen is still unknown.

TCRdb re-called the reads through MiXCR, storing one row per CDR3 protein. The repertoire holds about 890,000 distinct CDR3 sequences, with roughly 31% as singletons. This TCR was sampled from a human donor in good health (CMV status not recorded). Some clones in this sample may be carry-over from other donors' samples. The rearrangement links TRBV6-5 to TRBJ2-5; D unresolved. This material consisted of cultured CD8+ T cells from PBMCs, taken from culture after CMV antigen stimulation. The DNA for the CDR3 is TGTGCCAGCAGTTACTCGTTGGTAACTTGGGAGACCCAGTACTTC. It translates to CASSYSLVTWETQYF.